Listed here are 13 T cell receptor beta chains from one sample, sequenced in a study of long-term antiretroviral therapy in people with HIV. At survey level, the immunoSEQ assay was run in its v3.0 version. Here immunoSEQ multiplex PCR was the method, and the copy in TCRdb shows in-frame clones only, minus some. This table holds tens of thousands of clones, 90% to 95% found once. The material was unsorted PBMCs, obtained 3.7 years after starting antiretroviral therapy. The receptors stem from a woman between 50 and 59 years old with HIV.

CDR3 residues: CASSIVRDRGQPQHF. For the CDR3, the DNA is TGTGCCAGTAGTATAGTCCGGGACAGAGGGCAGCCCCAGCATTTT. This chain links TRBV19 with TRBJ1-5; 7 positions match TRBD1. Germline V gives CDR1 LNHDA, CDR2 SQIVND (reference sequence). With 1 base clipped from V and 7 bases from J, the junction kept 7 bases outside the gene matches. There are 15 residues in the CDR3. Full variable domain (remainder filled in from reference TRBV19 and TRBJ1-5): DGGITQSPKYLFRKEGQNVTLSCEQNLNHDAMYWYRQDPGQGLRLIYYSQIVNDFQKGDIAEGYSVSREKKESFPLTVTSAQKNPTAFYLCASSIVRDRGQPQHFGDGTRLSIL.

V and J are TRBV4-3 and TRBJ1-6, with 7 bases lining up with TRBD1. Germline loops: CDR1 LGHNA, CDR2 YSLEER. The CDR3 contains 13 residues. J was trimmed by 9 bases and V by 2 bases; bases with no gene match: 1. CDR3 amino acids: CASSQNRGSPLHF. CDR3 coding DNA: TGCGCCAGCAGCCAAAACAGGGGTTCACCCCTCCACTTT.

The chain employs TRBV4-1 and TRBJ2-5; 8 positions match TRBD1. V lost 2 bases, J lost 2 bases, and 4 bases stayed unmatched. CDR1 and CDR2 (germline): MGHRA, YSYEKL. The CDR3 runs to 15 residues. The CDR3 protein is CASSQIRTGQETQYF. The CDR3 DNA is TGCGCCAGCAGCCAAATCCGGACAGGGCAAGAGACCCAGTACTTC.

This CDR3 reads CASSPGTLFLEQFF. CDR3 DNA sequence: TGTGCCAGCAGCCCCGGGACCCTCTTTCTGGAGCAGTTCTTC. This rearrangement joins TRBV5-5 to TRBJ2-1; D is tentatively TRBD1 or TRBD2 (5 bases each). Germline V gene sequence: CDR1 SGHKS, CDR2 YYEKEE (reference sequence). This CDR3 has 14 amino acids. Trimming removed 4 bases from V and 10 bases from J, with 18 bases in between.

The genes are TRBV7-9 and TRBJ1-3; D gene unclear. This CDR3 contains 14 residues. Trimming shortened V by 1 base and J by 0 bases, and 4 bases separated the two germline ends. Per the germline V gene, CDR1 is SEHNR and CDR2 is FQNEAQ (reference sequence). The CDR3 DNA sequence: TGTGCCAGCAGCTTAGGGGACTCTGGAAACACCATATATTTT. Residues: CASSLGDSGNTIYF.

The gene calls are TRBV27 and TRBJ2-7; D may be TRBD1 (5 bases). Germline V CDR1 and CDR2: MNHEY, SMNVEV (reference sequence). The CDR3 has 14 residues. Trimming shortened V by 5 bases and J by 2 bases, and 13 bases separated the two germline ends. The CDR3 loop reads CASSPQVPPYEQYF. DNA of the CDR3: TGTGCCAGCAGTCCACAGGTTCCCCCCTACGAGCAGTACTTC.

The V gene is TRBV7-3, the J gene TRBJ2-6; tentatively, D is TRBD1 or TRBD2 (6 bases each). CDR1 is SGHTA and CDR2 is FQGTGA in the germline V gene. The CDR3 consists of 18 residues. Trimming left V 3 bases short and J 4 bases short, with 19 bases between. CDR3 sequence reads: CASSFPSPGAWGANVLTF. The CDR3 DNA sequence: TGTGCCAGCAGCTTCCCAAGTCCGGGGGCCTGGGGGGCCAACGTCCTGACTTTC. The variable domain in full, with the rest retrieved from reference TRBV7-3 and TRBJ2-6, is GAGVSQTPSNKVTEKGKYVELRCDPISGHTALYWYRQSLGQGPEFLIYFQGTGAADDSGLPNDRFFAVRPEGSVSTLKIQRTERGDSAVYLCASSFPSPGAWGANVLTFGAGSRLTVL.

This chain uses TRBV29-1 with TRBJ1-1; no firm D call. The CDR3 has 12 amino acids. The germline V and J ends were trimmed by 3 bases and 0 bases, with 5 bases remaining between them. In germline, CDR1 is SQVTM, CDR2 ANQGSEA. CDR3 loop: CSVEPMNTEAFF. The DNA of the CDR3 is TGCAGCGTTGAGCCCATGAACACTGAAGCTTTCTTT. Complete variable domain (other parts from reference TRBV29-1 and TRBJ1-1): SAVISQKPSRDICQRGTSLTIQCQVDSQVTMMFWYRQQPGQSLTLIATANQGSEATYESGFVIDKFPISRPNLTFSTLTVSNMSPEDSSIYLCSVEPMNTEAFFGQGTRLTVV.

This chain's CDR3 is CASRTVGQGQFF. Here the CDR3 DNA reads TGTGCCAGCCGGACAGTGGGCCAGGGGCAGTTCTTC. V usage is TRBV27 and J usage is TRBJ2-1; weak D call: TRBD1 (6 bases). The germline V and J ends were trimmed by 8 bases and 12 bases, with 17 bases remaining between them. Germline V gene lookup returns CDR1 MNHEY and CDR2 SMNVEV (reference sequence). The length of the CDR3 is 12 residues.

V usage is TRBV6-6 and J usage is TRBJ2-1, with TRBD1 identical over 9 bases. Germline CDR1 MNHNY, CDR2 SVGAGI (reference sequence). V shed 6 bases, J shed 9 bases, and the junction held 12 bases outside the gene matches. The CDR3 sequence is 15 residues long. DNA of the CDR3: TGTGCCAGCAGGTCGGGGACAGGGTATAGAGGTGAGCAGTTCTTC. It codes for CASRSGTGYRGEQFF.

The V call is TRBV30, the J call TRBJ2-7; D is unresolved. Germline-derived CDR1 and CDR2 are GTSNPN and SVGIG (reference sequence). CDR3 length equals 14 residues. V shed 1 base and J shed 3 bases, with 13 bases lying between them. The chain's CDR3 is CAWSGRNTNYEQYF. Here the CDR3 DNA reads TGTGCCTGGAGTGGTAGAAACACGAACTACGAGCAGTACTTC.

The V call is TRBV27, the J call TRBJ2-1, with D perhaps matching TRBD1 (6 bases). Per the germline V gene, CDR1 is MNHEY and CDR2 is SMNVEV (reference sequence). The CDR3 extends over 14 amino acids. With 3 bases removed from V and 6 bases from J, the gap between germline ends came to 12 bases. The CDR3 spells CASSLLGGVNEQFF. CDR3 DNA sequence: TGTGCCAGCAGTTTGTTAGGGGGTGTCAATGAGCAGTTCTTC.

The chain employs TRBV9 and TRBJ1-6; D is ambiguous. The CDR3 sequence is 14 residues long. Looked up from germline, CDR1 is SGDLS and CDR2 is YYNGEE. V lost 0 bases and J 7 bases, leaving 8 bases between the germline ends. The CDR3 region is CASSVEPGNSPLHF. The CDR3 coding sequence is TGTGCCAGCAGCGTAGAGCCGGGGAATTCACCCCTCCACTTT.